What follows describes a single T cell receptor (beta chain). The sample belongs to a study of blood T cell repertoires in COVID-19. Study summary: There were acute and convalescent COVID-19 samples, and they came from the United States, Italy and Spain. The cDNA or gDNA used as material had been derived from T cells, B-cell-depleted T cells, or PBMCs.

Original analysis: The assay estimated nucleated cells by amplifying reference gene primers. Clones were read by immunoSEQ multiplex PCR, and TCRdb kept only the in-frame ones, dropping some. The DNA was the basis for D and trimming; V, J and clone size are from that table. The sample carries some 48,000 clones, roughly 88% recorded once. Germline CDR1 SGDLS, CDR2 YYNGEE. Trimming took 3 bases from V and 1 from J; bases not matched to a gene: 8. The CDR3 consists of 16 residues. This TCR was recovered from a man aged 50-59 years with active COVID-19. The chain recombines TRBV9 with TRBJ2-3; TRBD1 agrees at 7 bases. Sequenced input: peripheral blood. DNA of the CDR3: TGTGCCAGCAGCGCCCGGACAGGTTGGGGCACAGATACGCAGTATTTT. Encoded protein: CASSARTGWGTDTQYF.